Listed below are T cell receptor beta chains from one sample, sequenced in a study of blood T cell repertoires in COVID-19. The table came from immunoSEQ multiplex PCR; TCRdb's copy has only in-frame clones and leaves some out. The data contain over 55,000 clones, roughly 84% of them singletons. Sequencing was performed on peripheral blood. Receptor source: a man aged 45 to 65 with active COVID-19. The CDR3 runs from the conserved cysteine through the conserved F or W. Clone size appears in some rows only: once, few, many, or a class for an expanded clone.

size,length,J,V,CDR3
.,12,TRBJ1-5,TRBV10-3,CAISDINQPQHF
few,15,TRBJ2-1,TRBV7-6,CASSSPRAHYNEQFF
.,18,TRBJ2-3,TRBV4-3,CASSQELTSGGPPDTQYF
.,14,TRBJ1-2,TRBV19,CASSKGTGTDGYTF
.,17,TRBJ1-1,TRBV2,CASSQSGQGALNTEAFF
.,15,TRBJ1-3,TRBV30,CAWTPRGATGNTIYF
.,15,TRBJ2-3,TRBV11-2,CASSLELARTDTQYF
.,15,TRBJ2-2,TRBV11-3,CASSGGQGGPGELFF
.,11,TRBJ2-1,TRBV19,CASTNYNEQFF
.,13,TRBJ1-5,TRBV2,CASRSAGNQPQHF
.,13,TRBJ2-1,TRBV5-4,CASSPGTGKKQFF
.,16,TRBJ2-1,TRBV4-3,CASSQQGVRSYNEQFF
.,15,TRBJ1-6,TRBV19,CASSIEGGSNSPLHF
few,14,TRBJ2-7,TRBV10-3,CAISEVVQGTEQYF
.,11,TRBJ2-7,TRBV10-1,CASSQGGEQYF
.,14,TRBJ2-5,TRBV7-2,CASSLGNRGETQYF
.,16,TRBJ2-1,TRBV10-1,CASSPGGQRGSNEQFF
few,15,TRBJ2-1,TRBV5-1,CASFSGTSGSNEQFF
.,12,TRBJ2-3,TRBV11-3,CASSLRQDTQYF
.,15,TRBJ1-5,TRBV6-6,CASSYSSRSGQPQHF
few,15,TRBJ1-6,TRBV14,CASSQVGDTNSPLHF
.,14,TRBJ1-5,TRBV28,CASSSRRDNQPQHF
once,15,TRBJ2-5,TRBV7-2,CASTSRAGGQETQYF
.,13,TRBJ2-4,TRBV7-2,CASSWTGKNIQYF
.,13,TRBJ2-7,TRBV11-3,CASSRGGGYEQYF
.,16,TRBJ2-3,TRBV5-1,CASSLIGSSSTDTQYF
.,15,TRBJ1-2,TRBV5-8,CASSLAGGRNYGYTF
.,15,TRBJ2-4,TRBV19,CASSPPLRAKNIQYF
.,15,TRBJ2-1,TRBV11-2,CASSLQRGGLNEQFF
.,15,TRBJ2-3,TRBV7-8,CASSWGQGMGDTQYF
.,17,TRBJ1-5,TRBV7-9,CASSPLLAGRSNQPQHF
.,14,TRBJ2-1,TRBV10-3,CAISGGQDYNEQFF
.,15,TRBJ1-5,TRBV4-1,CASSPSGVSNQPQHF
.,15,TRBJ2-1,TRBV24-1,CATSSLAGDSNEQFF
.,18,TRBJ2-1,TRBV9,CASSVVVAGGPLWNEQFF
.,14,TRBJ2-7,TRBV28,CASSLAGVTYEQYF
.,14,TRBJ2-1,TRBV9,CASSAGGPYNEQFF
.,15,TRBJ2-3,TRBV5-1,CASSLGRFSTDTQYF